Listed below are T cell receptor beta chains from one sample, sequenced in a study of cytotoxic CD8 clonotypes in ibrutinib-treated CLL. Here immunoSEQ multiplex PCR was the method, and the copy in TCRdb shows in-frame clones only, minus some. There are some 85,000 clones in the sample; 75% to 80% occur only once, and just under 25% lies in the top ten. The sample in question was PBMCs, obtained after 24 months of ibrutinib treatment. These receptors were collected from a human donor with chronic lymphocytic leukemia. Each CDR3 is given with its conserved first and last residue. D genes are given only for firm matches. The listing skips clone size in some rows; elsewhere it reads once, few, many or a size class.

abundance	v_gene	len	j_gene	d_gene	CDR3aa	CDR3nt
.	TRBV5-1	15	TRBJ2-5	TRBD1	CASSFAGQGEETQYF	TGCGCCAGCAGCTTCGCGGGACAGGGGGAAGAGACCCAGTACTTC
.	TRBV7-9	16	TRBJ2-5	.	CASSRTRTPFRETQYF	TGTGCCAGCAGCCGTACCAGGACTCCCTTTAGGGAGACCCAGTACTTC
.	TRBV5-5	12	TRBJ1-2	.	CASSQDEYGYTF	TGTGCCAGCAGCCAGGACGAATATGGCTACACCTTC
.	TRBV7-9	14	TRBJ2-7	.	CASSISGNSYEQYF	TGTGCCAGCAGCATCTCGGGTAACTCCTACGAGCAGTACTTC
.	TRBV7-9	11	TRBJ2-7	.	CASSYHYEQYF	TGTGCCAGCAGTTACCACTACGAGCAGTACTTC
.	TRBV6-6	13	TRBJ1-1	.	CASGLWGNTEAFF	TGTGCCAGCGGGCTATGGGGGAACACTGAAGCTTTCTTT
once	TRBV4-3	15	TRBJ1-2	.	CASSQDFSSPYGYTF	TGCGCCAGCAGCCAAGATTTCAGTTCCCCTTATGGCTACACCTTC
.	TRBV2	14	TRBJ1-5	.	CASSEERVLQPQHF	TGTGCCAGCAGTGAAGAACGGGTACTTCAGCCCCAGCATTTT
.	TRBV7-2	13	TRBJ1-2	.	CASSTGPNYGYTF	TGTGCCAGCAGCACCGGACCTAACTATGGCTACACCTTC
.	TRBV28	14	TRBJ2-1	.	CASSPHLTQNEQFF	TGTGCCAGCAGCCCCCATTTGACTCAAAATGAGCAGTTCTTC